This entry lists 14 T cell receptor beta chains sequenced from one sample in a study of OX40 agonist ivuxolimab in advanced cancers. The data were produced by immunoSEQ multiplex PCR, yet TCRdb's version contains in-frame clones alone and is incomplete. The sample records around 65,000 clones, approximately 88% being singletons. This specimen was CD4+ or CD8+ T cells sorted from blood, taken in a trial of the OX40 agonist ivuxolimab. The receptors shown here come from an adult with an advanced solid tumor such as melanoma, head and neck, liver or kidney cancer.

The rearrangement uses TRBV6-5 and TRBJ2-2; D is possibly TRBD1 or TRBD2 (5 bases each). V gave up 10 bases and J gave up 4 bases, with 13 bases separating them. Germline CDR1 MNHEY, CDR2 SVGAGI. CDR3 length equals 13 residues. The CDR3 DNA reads TGTGCCACCCTAAGGGGAGTCACCGGGGAGCTGTTTTTT. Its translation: CATLRGVTGELFF.

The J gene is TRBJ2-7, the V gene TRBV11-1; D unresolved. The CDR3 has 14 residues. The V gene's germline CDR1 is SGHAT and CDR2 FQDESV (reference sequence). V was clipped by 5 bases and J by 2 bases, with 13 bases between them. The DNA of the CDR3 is TGTGCCAGCAGCCGAAGAGGACCGGCCTACGAGCAGTACTTC. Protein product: CASSRRGPAYEQYF. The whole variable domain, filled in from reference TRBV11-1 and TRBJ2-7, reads EAEVAQSPRYKITEKSQAVAFWCDPISGHATLYWYRQILGQGPELLVQFQDESVVDDSQLPKDRFSAERLKGVDSTLKIQPAELGDSAMYLCASSRRGPAYEQYFGPGTRLTVT.

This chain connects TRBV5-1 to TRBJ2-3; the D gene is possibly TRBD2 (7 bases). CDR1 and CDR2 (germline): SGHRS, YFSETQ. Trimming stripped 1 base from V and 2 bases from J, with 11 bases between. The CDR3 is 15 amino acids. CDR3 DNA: TGCGCCAGCAGCTTGATGGGGGGGCCCACAGATACGCAGTATTTT. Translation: CASSLMGGPTDTQYF.

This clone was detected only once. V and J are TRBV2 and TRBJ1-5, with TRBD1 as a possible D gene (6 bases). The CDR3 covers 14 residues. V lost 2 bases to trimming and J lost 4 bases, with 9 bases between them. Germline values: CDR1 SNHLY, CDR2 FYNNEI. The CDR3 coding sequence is TGTGCCAGCAGTGAACAGGGGTATAATCAGCCCCAGCATTTT. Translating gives CASSEQGYNQPQHF.

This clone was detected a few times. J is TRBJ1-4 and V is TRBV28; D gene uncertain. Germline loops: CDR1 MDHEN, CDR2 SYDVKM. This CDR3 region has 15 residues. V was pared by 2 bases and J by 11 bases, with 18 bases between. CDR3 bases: TGTGCCAGCAGTTTAGGGGTCCGGCCCGAGGTGAAACTGTTTTTT. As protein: CASSLGVRPEVKLFF.

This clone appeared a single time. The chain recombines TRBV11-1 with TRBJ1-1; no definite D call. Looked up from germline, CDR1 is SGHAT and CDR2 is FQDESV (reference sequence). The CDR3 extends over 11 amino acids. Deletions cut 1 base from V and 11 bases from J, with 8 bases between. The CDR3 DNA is TGTGCCAGCAGCTTAGGAGGGAAGGCTTTCTTT. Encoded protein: CASSLGGKAFF.

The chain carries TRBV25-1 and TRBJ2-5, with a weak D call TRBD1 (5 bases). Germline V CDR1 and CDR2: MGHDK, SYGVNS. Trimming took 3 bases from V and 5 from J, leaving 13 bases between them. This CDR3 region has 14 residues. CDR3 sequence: CASSDGPGWETQYF. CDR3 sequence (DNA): TGTGCCAGCAGTGACGGGCCAGGGTGGGAGACCCAGTACTTC.

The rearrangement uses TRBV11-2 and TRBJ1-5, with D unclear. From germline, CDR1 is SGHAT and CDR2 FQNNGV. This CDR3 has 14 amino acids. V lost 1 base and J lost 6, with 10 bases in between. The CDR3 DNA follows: TGTGCCAGCAGCTTAGTTGAGGTCGGTCAGCCCCAGCATTTT. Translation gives CASSLVEVGQPQHF.

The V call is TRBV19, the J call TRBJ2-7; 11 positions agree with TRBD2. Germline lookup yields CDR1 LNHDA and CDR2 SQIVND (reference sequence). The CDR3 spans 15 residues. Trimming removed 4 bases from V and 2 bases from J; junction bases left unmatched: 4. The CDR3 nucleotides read TGTGCCAGTAGTAATAGCGGGAGGGAGCCCTACGAGCAGTACTTC. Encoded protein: CASSNSGREPYEQYF.

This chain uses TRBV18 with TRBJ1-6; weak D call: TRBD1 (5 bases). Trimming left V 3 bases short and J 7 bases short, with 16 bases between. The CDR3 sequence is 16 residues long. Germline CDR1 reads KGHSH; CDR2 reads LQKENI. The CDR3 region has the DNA TGTGCCAGCTCACCCGCTAGCAGGGTCCAGAATTCACCCCTCCACTTT. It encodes CASSPASRVQNSPLHF. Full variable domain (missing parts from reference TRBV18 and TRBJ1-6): NAGVMQNPRHLVRRRGQEARLRCSPMKGHSHVYWYRQLPEEGLKFMVYLQKENIIDESGMPKERFSAEFPKEGPSILRIQQVVRGDSAAYFCASSPASRVQNSPLHFGNGTRLTVT.

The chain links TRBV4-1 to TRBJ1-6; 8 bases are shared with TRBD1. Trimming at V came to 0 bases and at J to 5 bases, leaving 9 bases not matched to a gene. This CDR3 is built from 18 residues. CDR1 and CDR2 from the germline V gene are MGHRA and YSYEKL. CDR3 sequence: CASSQDSSTGVDNSPLHF. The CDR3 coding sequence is TGCGCCAGCAGCCAAGATTCCTCGACAGGGGTGGATAATTCACCCCTCCACTTT.

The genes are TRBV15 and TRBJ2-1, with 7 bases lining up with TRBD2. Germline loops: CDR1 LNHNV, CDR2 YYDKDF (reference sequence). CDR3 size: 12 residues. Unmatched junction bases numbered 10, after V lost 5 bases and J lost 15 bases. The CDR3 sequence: CATSPRGRGRFF. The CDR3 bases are TGTGCCACCAGCCCAAGAGGGAGGGGTCGGTTCTTC.

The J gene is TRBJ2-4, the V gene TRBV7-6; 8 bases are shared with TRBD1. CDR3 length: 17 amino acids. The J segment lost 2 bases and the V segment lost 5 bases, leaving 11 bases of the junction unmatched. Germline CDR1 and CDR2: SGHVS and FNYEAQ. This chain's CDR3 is CASSDYRDRTSKNIQYF. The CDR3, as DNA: TGTGCCAGCAGCGATTACCGGGACAGGACTTCCAAAAACATTCAGTACTTC.

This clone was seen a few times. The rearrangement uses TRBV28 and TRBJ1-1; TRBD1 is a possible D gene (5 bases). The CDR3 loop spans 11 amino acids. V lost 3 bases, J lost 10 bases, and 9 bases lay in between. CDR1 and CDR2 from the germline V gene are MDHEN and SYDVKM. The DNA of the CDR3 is TGTGCCAGCAGTTTTGGGACTAGAGCTTTCTTT. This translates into CASSFGTRAFF.